Each of the 17 T cell receptor beta chains below was sequenced from the same sample in a study of blood T cell repertoires in COVID-19. The data were produced by immunoSEQ multiplex PCR, yet TCRdb's version contains in-frame clones alone and is incomplete. The data contain 200,000 to 250,000 clones, about 88% of them singletons. The sequenced sample consisted of peripheral blood. These TCRs come from a woman in her 70s with active or convalescent COVID-19.

This clone appeared a few times. The chain couples TRBV10-3 to TRBJ1-1; 7 nucleotides align to TRBD1. V was pared by 3 bases and J by 1 base, with 8 bases of the junction left unmatched. CDR1 ENHRY and CDR2 SYGVKD come from the germline V gene. This CDR3 is built from 16 residues. CDR3 DNA: TGTGCCATCAGTGACCCTCAGACAGGGCCGAACACTGAAGCTTTCTTT. It specifies CAISDPQTGPNTEAFF.

V usage is TRBV18 and J usage is TRBJ2-2; 7 bases agree with TRBD1. Germline V lookup: CDR1 KGHSH, CDR2 LQKENI. This CDR3 spans 15 amino acids. The V gene end was trimmed by 2 bases and the J gene end by 0 bases; junction bases not matched to a gene: 0. The CDR3 reads CASSPGQANTGELFF. CDR3 sequence (DNA): TGTGCCAGCTCACCAGGACAGGCGAACACCGGGGAGCTGTTTTTT.

The V and J genes are TRBV19 and TRBJ1-3; D unclear. Germline V gene sequence: CDR1 LNHDA, CDR2 SQIVND (reference sequence). Trimming took off 3 bases at V and 0 bases at J, with 9 bases between the two ends. This CDR3 comprises 15 residues. This chain's CDR3 is CASSIDGASGNTIYF. CDR3 coding DNA: TGTGCCAGTAGTATCGACGGAGCCTCTGGAAACACCATATATTTT. Variable domain in full (rest from reference TRBV19 and TRBJ1-3): DGGITQSPKYLFRKEGQNVTLSCEQNLNHDAMYWYRQDPGQGLRLIYYSQIVNDFQKGDIAEGYSVSREKKESFPLTVTSAQKNPTAFYLCASSIDGASGNTIYFGEGSWLTVV.

The J gene is TRBJ2-7, the V gene TRBV2; 9 bases are shared with TRBD2. The CDR3 is 14 amino acids. The V gene's germline CDR1 is SNHLY and CDR2 FYNNEI. Germline trimming cut 6 bases from V and 6 bases from J; bases unmatched to any gene: 9. The CDR3 DNA sequence: TGTGCCAGCAGGGGATCTAGCGGGGTAGGCGAGCAGTACTTC. It codes for CASRGSSGVGEQYF. The whole variable domain, remainder taken from reference TRBV2 and TRBJ2-7, is EPEVTQTPSHQVTQMGQEVILRCVPISNHLYFYWYRQILGQKVEFLVSFYNNEISEKSEIFDDQFSVERPDGSNFTLKIRSTKLEDSAMYFCASRGSSGVGEQYFGPGTRLTVT.

V usage is TRBV12-3 or TRBV12-4 and J usage is TRBJ1-1; D may be TRBD1 (6 bases). The CDR3 contains 13 residues. Between the trimmed V and J ends, which lost 7 bases and 5 bases, there was a span of 14 bases. CDR3 residues: CASNREIRTEAFF. The CDR3 DNA reads TGTGCCAGCAACAGGGAAATCCGGACTGAAGCTTTCTTT.

This chain connects TRBV7-9 to TRBJ1-1; TRBD1 agrees at 7 bases. This CDR3 comprises 16 residues. The V and J ends lost 6 bases and 1 base, in that order; junction bases with no gene match: 11. CDR1 and CDR2 (germline): SEHNR, FQNEAQ (reference sequence). CDR3 in amino acids: CASRRFRQGSNTEAFF. DNA for the CDR3: TGTGCCAGCAGACGTTTCCGACAGGGCTCGAACACTGAAGCTTTCTTT.

The chain is built from TRBV9 and TRBJ1-1; D remains ambiguous. The germline V and J ends were trimmed by 0 bases and 4 bases, with 7 bases remaining between them. Looked up from germline, CDR1 is SGDLS and CDR2 is YYNGEE. This CDR3 has 13 amino acids. The DNA for the CDR3 is TGTGCCAGCAGCGTAGCTACGAGCACTGAAGCTTTCTTT. Translated, it gives CASSVATSTEAFF.

This clone occurred once. The chain has TRBV5-4 and TRBJ1-2; D gene unclear. The germline V and J ends were trimmed by 4 bases and 5 bases, with 9 bases remaining between them. The CDR3 runs 12 residues. Germline CDR1 reads SGHNT; CDR2 reads YYREEE (reference sequence). CDR3 nucleotide sequence: TGTGCCAGCAGCCCACTCGGGTATGGCTACACCTTC. This gives the protein CASSPLGYGYTF.

V gene TRBV10-1 combines with J gene TRBJ2-6, with 7 bases fitting TRBD1. J lost 0 bases, V lost 3 bases, and 17 bases had no gene match. This CDR3 contains 21 residues. CDR1 WNHNN and CDR2 SYGVQD come from the germline V gene (reference sequence). The CDR3 DNA follows: TGCGCCAGCAGTGATGTTCGCCTTGACAGGGCGAGTTACTCTGGGGCCAACGTCCTGACTTTC. Its protein product is CASSDVRLDRASYSGANVLTF.

The chain couples TRBV7-2 to TRBJ1-4; 9 bases align to TRBD1. CDR3 length: 14 amino acids. CDR1 and CDR2 (germline): SGHTA, FQGNSA. The trim removed 5 bases at V and 8 bases at J, leaving 6 bases unmatched. CDR3 region: CASSQTGGREKLFF. CDR3 DNA sequence: TGTGCCAGCAGCCAGACAGGGGGGAGGGAAAAACTGTTTTTT. Together with reference TRBV7-2 and TRBJ1-4, the CDR3 gives the full variable domain: GAGVSQSPSNKVTEKGKDVELRCDPISGHTALYWYRQSLGQGLEFLIYFQGNSAPDKSGLPSDRFSAERTGGSVSTLTIQRTQQEDSAVYLCASSQTGGREKLFFGSGTQLSVL.

V gene TRBV7-3 combines with J gene TRBJ1-3; 7 bases agree with TRBD1. The CDR3 contains 14 residues. The ends lost 5 bases at V and 4 bases at J; junction bases unmatched: 5. Germline V CDR1 and CDR2: SGHTA, FQGTGA. The DNA for the CDR3 is TGTGCCAGCAGCCCCACAGGGGTCGGAAACACCATATATTTT. Translation: CASSPTGVGNTIYF.

This sequence joins TRBV5-6 and TRBJ1-3; D uncertain. Trimming removed 9 bases from V and 0 bases from J, with 10 bases in between. CDR3 size: 13 residues. Per germline, CDR1 SGHDT and CDR2 YYEEEE. The CDR3 spells CATGSDSGNTIYF. CDR3 DNA sequence: TGTGCCACCGGGTCCGACTCTGGAAACACCATATATTTT.

The V and J genes are TRBV27 and TRBJ2-2; 12 nucleotides line up with TRBD2. Germline CDR1 MNHEY, CDR2 SMNVEV (reference sequence). V shed 10 bases, J shed 6 bases, and the junction held 12 bases outside the gene matches. The CDR3 has 16 residues. This CDR3 reads CATKGFLAGGSGELFF. The CDR3 DNA reads TGTGCCACCAAGGGATTCCTAGCGGGGGGGTCCGGGGAGCTGTTTTTT.

V and J are TRBV3-1 (or the pseudogene TRBV3-2) and TRBJ1-2; D is unclear. Germline V gives CDR1 LGHDT, CDR2 YNNKEL (reference sequence). The CDR3 has 14 residues. V was trimmed by 4 bases and J by 8 bases, leaving 17 bases between them. The CDR3 DNA follows: TGTGCCAGCAGCCTAGGACTCGCACCCTCGGGCTACACCTTC. Translating it yields CASSLGLAPSGYTF.

Concerning this clone: A read error may account for a junction end that differs from germline. The chain links TRBV6-5 to TRBJ2-7; a possible D gene is TRBD1 (6 bases). Germline V gene sequence: CDR1 MNHEY, CDR2 SVGAGI. The CDR3 sequence is 15 residues long. CDR3 sequence: CASSYGGSGSYEQYF. The CDR3 DNA follows: TGTGCCAGCAGTTACGGGGGCAGTGGCTCCTATGAGCAGTACTTC.

This clone was seen a single time. The CDR3 spells CASSPTGGAKNTEAFF. CDR3 DNA: TGCGCCAGCAGCCCCACAGGGGGGGCGAAGAACACTGAAGCTTTCTTT. The V and J genes are TRBV5-1 and TRBJ1-1; 8 bases fit TRBD1. CDR1 is SGHRS and CDR2 is YFSETQ in the germline V gene. This CDR3 is built from 16 residues. V lost 4 bases and J lost 1; bases outside the gene matches: 9.

The CDR3 region is CASSKAGQGKLEQYF. CDR3 DNA: TGTGCCAGCAGCAAAGCGGGACAGGGGAAGCTCGAGCAGTACTTC. The V and J genes are TRBV21-1 and TRBJ2-7; the DNA was not used to check the table's D call, TRBD1. TRBV21-1 is a known pseudogene. CDR3 length: 15 residues.